The entry below gives a single T cell receptor beta chain sequence along with its context. No antigen is known for it. The input lacks base qualities; no much larger clone sits a single base away. Whole blood was collected in K2EDTA tubes by collaborating institutions according to the institutions' own protocols. For TCRbeta analysis, collaborator samples were shipped as frozen whole blood, as isolated PBMCs, or as DNA extracted from either sample type. The immunoSEQ Assay, a bias-controlled multiplex PCR, was used to amplify TCRbeta CDR3 regions from genomic DNA. In the original analysis: The number of nucleated cells in each sample was estimated from the amplification of reference gene primers within the assay. To quantify the absolute abundance of each unique TCRbeta CDR3 rearrangement, sequence reads were collapsed and filtered. For each sample, productive Simpson clonality was calculated as the square root of Simpson's diversity index over productive rearrangements. TCRdb mirrors the immuneACCESS table, restricted to in-frame sequences. Some clones are absent from its copies; in checked studies, under half trace to an unresolved V gene, and the reason for the others is unknown. V and J calls and clone size are as listed in that table; D and trimming were resolved from the DNA. The sample table shows 65,000 to 90,000 clones, and around 83% are seen once. The ten most abundant clones make up around 5.6% of the sample.

This sample is part of a study of blood T cell repertoires in COVID-19 (dated by TCRdb to 2020 to 2022). In the study overall: Samples from collaborators originated in the United States, Italy and Spain and spanned both the acute and convalescent phases of COVID-19. The prospective study material was composed of cDNA or gDNA derived from T cells, B-cell-depleted T cells, or PBMCs. HLA class I and class II types, where available, came from metadata supplied by the sample provider rather than from assay-based typing. Sample metadata almost always included a de-identified subject ID, COVID-19 status, age in years and sex. The dataset comprised deeply sampled blood TCRbeta repertoires from subjects exposed to, actively infected with, or recovered from COVID-19. The samples were drawn from the first 160 participants of the ongoing ImmuneRACE study and from some 1,300 subjects provided by 6 global collaborators. The repertoires were released in a freely available public database intended as a resource for research on the immune response to SARS-CoV-2. Study-level results and caveats: The amount of clinical and demographic metadata varied by source and participant and was provided uncurated.

The sequence derives from an older woman with acute or convalescent COVID-19. Sequenced sample: peripheral blood.

This receptor has the CDR3 CASSGQGGGGYTF. Here is the DNA: TGCGCCAGCAGTGGACAGGGAGGAGGTGGCTACACCTTC. The sequence links TRBV10-2 to TRBJ1-2; TRBD1 aligns with 7 central bases. Reading from cysteine to phenylalanine, the CDR3 counts 13 amino acids. The retained sequence is limited to the CDR3, 39 bases, with the frame set at the first base. CDR1 WSHSY and CDR2 SAAADI were looked up in the germline V gene. Trimmed from V: 4 bases; trimmed from J: 7 bases; junction bases lacking a gene match: 6.